This T cell receptor (beta chain) was captured in a study of control samples from healthy donors and cancer patients. Libraries were prepared by immunoSEQ multiplex PCR; TCRdb keeps only in-frame clonotypes and omits some of them. Of some 120,000 clones listed, around 87% are singletons. The CDR3 is 13 residues long. Trimming cost V 5 bases and J 11 bases, with 18 bases left between them. Per the germline V gene, CDR1 is SNHLY and CDR2 is FYNNEI. Sequencing input: blood. This chain uses TRBV2 with TRBJ1-1, with unresolved D. The origin of this receptor is a man in his forties in good health. The CDR3 loop reads CASSLSGAILAFF. Written as DNA, the CDR3 is TGTGCCAGCAGTCTTAGTGGAGCCATCCTCGCTTTCTTT.